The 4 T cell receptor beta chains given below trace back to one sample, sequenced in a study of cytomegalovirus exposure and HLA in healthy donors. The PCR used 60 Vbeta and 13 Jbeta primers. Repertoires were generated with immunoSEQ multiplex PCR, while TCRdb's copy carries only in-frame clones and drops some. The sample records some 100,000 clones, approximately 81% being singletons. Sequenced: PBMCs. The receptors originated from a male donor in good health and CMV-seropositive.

The CDR3 bases are TGCGCCAGCATTCCTAGCGGAGATAGTGGTGCAGATACGCAGTATTTT. Translation: CASIPSGDSGADTQYF. The chain employs TRBV5-1 and TRBJ2-3; TRBD2 agrees at 7 bases. This CDR3 is built from 16 residues. The germline CDR1 and CDR2 sequences are SGHRS and YFSETQ. J gave up 4 bases and V 6 bases, and 14 bases lay outside the gene matches.

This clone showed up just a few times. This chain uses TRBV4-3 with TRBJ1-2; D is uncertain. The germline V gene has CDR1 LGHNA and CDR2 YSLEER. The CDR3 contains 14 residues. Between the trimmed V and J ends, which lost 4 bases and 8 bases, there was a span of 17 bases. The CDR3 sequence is CASSPSGGVPGYTF. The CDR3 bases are TGCGCCAGCAGCCCATCGGGCGGGGTTCCAGGCTACACCTTC.

The CDR3 DNA follows: TGTGCCAGCAGTGAATCGTCTCGTTACTACGAGCAGTACTTC. It encodes CASSESSRYYEQYF. The V and J genes are TRBV2 and TRBJ2-7; unclear D gene. There are 14 residues in the CDR3. CDR1 is SNHLY and CDR2 is FYNNEI in the germline V gene. V lost 2 bases and J lost 3, with 11 bases in between.

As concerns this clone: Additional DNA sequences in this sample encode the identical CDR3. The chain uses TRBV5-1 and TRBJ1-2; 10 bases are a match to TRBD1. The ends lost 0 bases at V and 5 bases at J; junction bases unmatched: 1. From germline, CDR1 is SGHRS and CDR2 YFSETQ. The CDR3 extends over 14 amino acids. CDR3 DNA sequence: TGCGCCAGCAGCTTGGGACAGGGGGCTTATGGCTACACCTTC. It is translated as CASSLGQGAYGYTF.